This paragraph covers one T cell receptor (beta chain) sequence. The germline V and J ends were trimmed by 1 base and 2 bases, with 9 bases remaining between them. The CDR3 runs to 14 residues. The V gene's germline CDR1 is MGHRA and CDR2 YSYEKL. The record originates from a study of identical twins. TCRdb itself ran the 5' RACE reads through MiXCR, one entry per CDR3 protein. This repertoire shows approximately 500,000 distinct CDR3 sequences, approximately 24% found once; its top ten account for 2.5% to 3.5%. This sample was shared with a second study, whose subject was T cells expressing NK-cell markers. This second study notes: Seven HCMV-seropositive donors and one seronegative donor made up the eight sequenced donors. The study found these clonotypes also leading the CD3+CD56-NKG2C+ fraction in a few donors.

Sequencing was done on a sample of CD4+ T cells sorted from blood. This rearrangement joins TRBV4-1 to TRBJ2-7; D is ambiguous. This TCR was sampled from a woman aged 18-29 years in good health. For the CDR3, the DNA is TGCGCCAGCAGCCAAGCGGCAGTACCCTACGAGCAGTACTTC. It yields the protein CASSQAAVPYEQYF.